Ten or more counts support the clone carrying this TCR beta chain. Germline V CDR1 and CDR2: SGDLS, YYNGEE. CDR3 length equals 14 residues. The V gene lost 0 bases and the J gene lost 6 bases, with 10 bases spanning the gap. This entry is derived from a study of T cells after yellow fever vaccination. TCRdb recomputed calls from the 5' RACE reads with MiXCR, one row per CDR3 protein. The sample consists of tens of thousands of distinct CDR3 sequences, less than 8.5% of them appearing once. The sequences come from CD8+ T cells sorted from PBMCs, collected 15 days after the yellow fever booster vaccination. V and J are TRBV9 and TRBJ2-1; D may correspond to TRBD1 or TRBD2 (5 bases each). This receptor was taken from a man aged 25-45 years who received the YFV17D yellow fever vaccine. DNA of the CDR3: TGTGCCAGCAGCGTAGAAGGGGCGGGCAATGAGCAGTTCTTC. It encodes CASSVEGAGNEQFF.